Each of the 3 T cell receptor beta chains below was sequenced from the same sample in a study of blood T cell repertoires in COVID-19. TCRdb's copy holds only in-frame clones and misses some; the assay was immunoSEQ multiplex PCR. The sample carries fewer than 300,000 clones, more than 80% recorded once. The source material was peripheral blood. The source of these receptors is a woman aged 50 to 60 with COVID-19, enrolled during active disease.

The gene calls are TRBV7-9 and TRBJ1-3; D gene uncertain. Deletions cut 3 bases from V and 1 base from J, with 10 bases between. The CDR3 spans 15 residues. From germline, CDR1 is SEHNR and CDR2 FQNEAQ (reference sequence). CDR3 protein: CASSFTGYSGNTIYF. CDR3 bases: TGTGCCAGCAGCTTTACGGGGTATTCTGGAAACACCATATATTTT. Full variable domain (remainder filled in from reference TRBV7-9 and TRBJ1-3): DTGVSQNPRHKITKRGQNVTFRCDPISEHNRLYWYRQTLGQGPEFLTYFQNEAQLEKSRLLSDRFSAERPKGSFSTLEIQRTEQGDSAMYLCASSFTGYSGNTIYFGEGSWLTVV.

The chain carries TRBV27 and TRBJ1-1, with D hard to call. CDR1 is MNHEY, CDR2 SMNVEV, per germline (reference sequence). Trimming removed 1 base at V and 3 bases at J, with 12 bases between. This CDR3 has 15 amino acids. This chain's CDR3 is CASSLLSGVDTEAFF. The CDR3, as DNA: TGTGCCAGCAGTTTATTGTCCGGGGTCGACACTGAAGCTTTCTTT.

The chain is built from TRBV6-2 or TRBV6-3 and TRBJ1-1; 8 bases map to TRBD1. The junction had 6 bases not matched to a gene; V was cut back by 5 bases and J by 4 bases. The CDR3 loop spans 14 amino acids. Looked up from germline, CDR1 is MNHEY and CDR2 is SVGEGT. The CDR3 reads CASSRQGFSTEAFF. CDR3 DNA: TGTGCCAGCAGTCGACAGGGGTTTAGCACTGAAGCTTTCTTT.